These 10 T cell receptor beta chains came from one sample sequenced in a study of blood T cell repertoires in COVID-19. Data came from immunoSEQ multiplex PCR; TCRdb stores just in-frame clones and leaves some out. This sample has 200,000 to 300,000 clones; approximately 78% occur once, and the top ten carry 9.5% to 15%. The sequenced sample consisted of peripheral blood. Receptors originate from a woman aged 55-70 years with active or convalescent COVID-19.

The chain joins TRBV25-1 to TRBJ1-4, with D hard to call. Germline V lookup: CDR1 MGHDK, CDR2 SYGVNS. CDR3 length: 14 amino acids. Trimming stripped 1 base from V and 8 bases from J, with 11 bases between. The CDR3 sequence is CASSELRVGEKLFF. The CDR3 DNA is TGTGCCAGCAGTGAATTGAGGGTAGGGGAAAAACTGTTTTTT.

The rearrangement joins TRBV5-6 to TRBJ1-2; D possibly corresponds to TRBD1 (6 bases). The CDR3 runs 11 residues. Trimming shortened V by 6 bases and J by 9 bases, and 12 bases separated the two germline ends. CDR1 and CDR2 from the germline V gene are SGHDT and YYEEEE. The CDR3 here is CASTLRGRYTF. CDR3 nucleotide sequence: TGTGCCAGCACCCTGCGGGGGCGCTACACCTTC.

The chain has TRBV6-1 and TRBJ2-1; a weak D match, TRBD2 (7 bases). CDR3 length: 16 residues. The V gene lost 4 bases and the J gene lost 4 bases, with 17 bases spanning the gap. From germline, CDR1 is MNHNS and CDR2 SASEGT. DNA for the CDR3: TGTGCCAGCAGTGCTCGGAGGGGGGGCCTATACAATGAGCAGTTCTTC. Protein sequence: CASSARRGGLYNEQFF.

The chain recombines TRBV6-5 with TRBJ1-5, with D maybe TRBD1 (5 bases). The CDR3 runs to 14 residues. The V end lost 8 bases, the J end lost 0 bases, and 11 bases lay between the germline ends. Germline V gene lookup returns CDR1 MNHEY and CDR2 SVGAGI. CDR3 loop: CASLRGTSNQPQHF. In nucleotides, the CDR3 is TGTGCCAGCCTCCGGGGGACTAGCAATCAGCCCCAGCATTTT.

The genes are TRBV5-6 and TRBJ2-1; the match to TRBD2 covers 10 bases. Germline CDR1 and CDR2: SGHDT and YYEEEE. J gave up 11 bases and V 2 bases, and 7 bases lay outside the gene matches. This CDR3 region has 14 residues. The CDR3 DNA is TGTGCCAGCAGCTTTTGGGGTAGCGGGGGGAAGCAGTTCTTC. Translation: CASSFWGSGGKQFF.

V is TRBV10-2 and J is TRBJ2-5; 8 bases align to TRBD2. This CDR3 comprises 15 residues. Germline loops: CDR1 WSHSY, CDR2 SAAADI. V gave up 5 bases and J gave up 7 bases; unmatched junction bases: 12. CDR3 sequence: CASSPPRGGRRTQYF. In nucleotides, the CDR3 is TGCGCCAGCAGTCCCCCCCGGGGGGGCCGGAGGACCCAGTACTTC.

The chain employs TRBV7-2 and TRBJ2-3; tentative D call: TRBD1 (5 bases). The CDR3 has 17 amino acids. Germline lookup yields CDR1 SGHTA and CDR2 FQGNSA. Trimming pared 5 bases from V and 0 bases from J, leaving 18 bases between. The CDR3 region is CASSLNGQGLSTDTQYF. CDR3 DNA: TGTGCCAGCAGCCTAAACGGGCAGGGTCTTAGCACAGATACGCAGTATTTT.

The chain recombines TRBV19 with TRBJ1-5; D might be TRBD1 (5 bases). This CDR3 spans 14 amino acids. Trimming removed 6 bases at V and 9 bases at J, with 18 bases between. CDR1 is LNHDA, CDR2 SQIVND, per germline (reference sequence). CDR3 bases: TGTGCCAGTAGGACTGACAGCCCTTGGGGGCCCCAGCATTTT. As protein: CASRTDSPWGPQHF.

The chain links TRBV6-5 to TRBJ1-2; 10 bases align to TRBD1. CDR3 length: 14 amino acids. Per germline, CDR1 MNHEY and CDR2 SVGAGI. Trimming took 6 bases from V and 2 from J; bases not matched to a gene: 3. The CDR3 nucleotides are TGTGCCAGCAGAGGACAGGGGGGGAACTATGGCTACACCTTC. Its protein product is CASRGQGGNYGYTF.

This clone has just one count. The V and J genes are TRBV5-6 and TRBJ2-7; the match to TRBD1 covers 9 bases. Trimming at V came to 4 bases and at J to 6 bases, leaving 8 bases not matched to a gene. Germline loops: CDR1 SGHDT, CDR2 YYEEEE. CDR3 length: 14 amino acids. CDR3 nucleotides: TGTGCCAGCAGCCAAGCCGGGACAGGGCGCGAGCAGTACTTC. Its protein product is CASSQAGTGREQYF.